This TCR beta chain was recovered during a study of PD-1 blockade in classical Hodgkin lymphoma. Study as a whole: The nivolumab dose that patients received was 3 mg/kg, given intravenously every 2 weeks.

General study findings and limits: Patients starting nivolumab under 1 year after ASCT were excluded. Newly diagnosed patients and complete responders had comparable diversity at baseline.

Regarding this clone: Its antigen is not known.

The patients all showed relapse after autologous stem cell transplantation, while their brentuximab vedotin exposure varied. Best responses fell into complete response, partial response or progressive disease. Germline CDR1 SGHNT, CDR2 YYREEE (reference sequence). This CDR3 is built from 14 residues. V dropped 0 bases and J dropped 3 bases, with 10 bases sitting between them. The protocol was immunoSEQ multiplex PCR, while the TCRdb copy is restricted to in-frame clones and leaves out a portion. The data show approximately 60,000 clones, approximately 89% seen once. The TCR originated in a human donor with classical Hodgkin lymphoma. This chain joins TRBV5-4 and TRBJ2-7, with D possibly matching TRBD1 (5 bases). Here the sequenced sample was peripheral blood mononuclear cells (PBMCs), taken at baseline. The CDR3 loop reads CASSLVDTDYEQYF. As DNA, the CDR3 is TGTGCCAGCAGCTTGGTGGACACAGACTACGAGCAGTACTTC.